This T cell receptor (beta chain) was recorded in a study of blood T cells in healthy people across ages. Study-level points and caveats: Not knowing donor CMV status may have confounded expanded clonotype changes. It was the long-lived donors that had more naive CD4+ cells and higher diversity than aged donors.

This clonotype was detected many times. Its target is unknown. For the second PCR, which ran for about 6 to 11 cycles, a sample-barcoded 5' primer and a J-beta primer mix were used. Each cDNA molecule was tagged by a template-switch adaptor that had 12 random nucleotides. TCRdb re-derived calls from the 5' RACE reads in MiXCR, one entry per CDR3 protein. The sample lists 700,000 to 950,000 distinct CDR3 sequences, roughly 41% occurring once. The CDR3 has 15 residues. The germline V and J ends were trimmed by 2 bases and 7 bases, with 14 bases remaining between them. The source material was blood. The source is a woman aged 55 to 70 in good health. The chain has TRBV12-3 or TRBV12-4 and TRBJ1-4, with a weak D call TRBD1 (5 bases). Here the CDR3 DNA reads TGTGCCAGCAGTTTAATGGCAGGGCCGGGTGAAAAACTGTTTTTT. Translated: CASSLMAGPGEKLFF.